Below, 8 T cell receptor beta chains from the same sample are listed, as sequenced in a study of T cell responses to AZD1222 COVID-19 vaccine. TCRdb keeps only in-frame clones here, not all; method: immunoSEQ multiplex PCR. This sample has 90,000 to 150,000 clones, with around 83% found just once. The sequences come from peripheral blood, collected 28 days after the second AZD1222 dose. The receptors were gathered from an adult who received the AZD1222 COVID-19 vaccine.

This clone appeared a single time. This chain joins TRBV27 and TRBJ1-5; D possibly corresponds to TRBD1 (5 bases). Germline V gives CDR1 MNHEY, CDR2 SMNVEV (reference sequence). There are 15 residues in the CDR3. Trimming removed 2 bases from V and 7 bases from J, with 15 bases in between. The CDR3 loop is CASSLIWDPPQPQHF. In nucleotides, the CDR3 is TGTGCCAGCAGTTTAATATGGGACCCCCCCCAGCCCCAGCATTTT.

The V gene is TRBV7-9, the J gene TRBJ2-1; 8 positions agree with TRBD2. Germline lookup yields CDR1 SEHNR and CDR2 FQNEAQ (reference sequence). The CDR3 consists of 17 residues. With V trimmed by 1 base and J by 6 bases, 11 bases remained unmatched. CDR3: CASSLEGFRGGLNEQFF. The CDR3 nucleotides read TGTGCCAGCAGCTTAGAAGGATTCCGGGGGGGCCTCAATGAGCAGTTCTTC.

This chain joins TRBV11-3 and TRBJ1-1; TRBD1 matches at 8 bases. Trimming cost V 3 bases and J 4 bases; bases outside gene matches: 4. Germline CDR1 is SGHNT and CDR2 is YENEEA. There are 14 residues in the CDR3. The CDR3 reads CASSLTGAITEAFF. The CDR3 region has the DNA TGTGCCAGCAGCTTGACAGGGGCGATCACTGAAGCTTTCTTT. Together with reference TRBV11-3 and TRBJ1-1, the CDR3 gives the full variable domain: EAGVVQSPRYKIIEKKQPVAFWCNPISGHNTLYWYLQNLGQGPELLIRYENEEAVDDSQLPKDRFSAERLKGVDSTLKIQPAELGDSAVYLCASSLTGAITEAFFGQGTRLTVV.

CDR3 nucleotides: TGTGCCAGCAATTCGGGCACTAACTATGGCTACACCTTC. Translating it yields CASNSGTNYGYTF. The rearrangement uses TRBV6-5 and TRBJ1-2; D is ambiguous. CDR1 is MNHEY and CDR2 is SVGAGI in the germline V gene. Deletions cut 7 bases from V and 0 bases from J, with 9 bases between. The CDR3 has 13 amino acids.

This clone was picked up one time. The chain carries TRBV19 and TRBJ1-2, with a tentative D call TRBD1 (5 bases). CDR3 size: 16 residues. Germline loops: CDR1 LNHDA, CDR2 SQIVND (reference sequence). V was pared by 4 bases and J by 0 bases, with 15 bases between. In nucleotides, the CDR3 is TGTGCCAGTAGTAAACTAGAAGGGGTAGCTAACTATGGCTACACCTTC. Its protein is CASSKLEGVANYGYTF.

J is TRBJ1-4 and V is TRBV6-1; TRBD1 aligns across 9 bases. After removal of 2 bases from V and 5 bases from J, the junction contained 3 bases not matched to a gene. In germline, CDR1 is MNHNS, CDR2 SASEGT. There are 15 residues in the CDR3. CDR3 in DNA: TGTGCCAGCAGTGAACTGACAGGGGGAAATGAAAAACTGTTTTTT. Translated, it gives CASSELTGGNEKLFF.

CDR3 sequence (DNA): TGTGCCAGCAGCTCAACCCTGGGGACAGGCCTACGGACCCAGTACTTC. Encoded protein: CASSSTLGTGLRTQYF. The rearrangement links TRBV5-5 to TRBJ2-5, with 8 bases identical to TRBD1. V trimming: 3 bases; J trimming: 7 bases; junction bases outside the gene matches: 14. The CDR3 spans 16 residues. CDR1 is SGHKS and CDR2 is YYEKEE in the germline V gene (reference sequence).

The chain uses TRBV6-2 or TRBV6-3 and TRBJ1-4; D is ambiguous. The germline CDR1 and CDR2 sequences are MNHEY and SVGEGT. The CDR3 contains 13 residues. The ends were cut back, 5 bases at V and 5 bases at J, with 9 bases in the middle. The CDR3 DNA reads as TGTGCCAGCAGTATCCAGGAGAATGAAAAACTGTTTTTT. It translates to CASSIQENEKLFF.